These 17 T cell receptor beta chains were all obtained from the same sample, sequenced in a study of control samples from healthy donors and cancer patients. Repertoires were generated with immunoSEQ multiplex PCR, while TCRdb's copy carries only in-frame clones and drops some. The repertoire includes about 130,000 clones, about 90% of them detected once, and 2% to 2.5% sits in the top ten. Material for sequencing was blood. These receptors were obtained from a woman aged 50 to 65 in good health.

The chain joins TRBV12-3 or TRBV12-4 to TRBJ1-5; unclear D gene. The ends were cut back, 6 bases at V and 7 bases at J, with 10 bases in the middle. The CDR3 extends over 12 amino acids. CDR3 sequence (DNA): TGTGCCAGCAGCGCTCAGGCCCAGCCCCAGCATTTT. It is translated as CASSAQAQPQHF.

The chain couples TRBV18 to TRBJ1-1; TRBD1 is a possible D gene (6 bases). CDR1 is KGHSH, CDR2 LQKENI, per germline. The V end lost 6 bases, the J end lost 4 bases, and 12 bases lay between the germline ends. The CDR3 is made up of 13 amino acids. The CDR3 loop reads CASSFQGGTEAFF. For the CDR3, the DNA is TGTGCCAGCTCCTTTCAAGGGGGCACTGAAGCTTTCTTT.

J is TRBJ1-1 and V is TRBV5-1; unclear D gene. Looked up from germline, CDR1 is SGHRS and CDR2 is YFSETQ. V lost 0 bases to trimming and J lost 0 bases, with 15 bases between them. The CDR3 length is 17 residues. CDR3 in amino acids: CASSLVRQNPMNTEAFF. The CDR3 bases are TGCGCCAGCAGCTTGGTTCGGCAGAACCCCATGAACACTGAAGCTTTCTTT. Filled out from reference TRBV5-1 and TRBJ1-1, the complete variable domain reads KAGVTQTPRYLIKTRGQQVTLSCSPISGHRSVSWYQQTPGQGLQFLFEYFSETQRNKGNFPGRFSGRQFSNSRSEMNVSTLELGDSALYLCASSLVRQNPMNTEAFFGQGTRLTVV.

V gene TRBV28 combines with J gene TRBJ2-1; 9 bases match TRBD2. CDR3 size: 15 residues. J gave up 5 bases and V 0 bases, and 2 bases lay outside the gene matches. The germline CDR1 and CDR2 sequences are MDHEN and SYDVKM. CDR3 in DNA: TGTGCCAGCAGTTTATGGACTAGCGGAAACAATGAGCAGTTCTTC. This encodes CASSLWTSGNNEQFF.

This clone appeared a single time. The junction departs from the called germline gene at one end, perhaps through a read error. The V and J genes are TRBV12-3 or TRBV12-4 and TRBJ1-2; the D is unclear. CDR3 length: 13 amino acids. The CDR3 region is CASGLKGNYGYTF. In nucleotides, the CDR3 is TGTGCCAGCGGTTTGAAAGGGAACTATGGCTACACCTTC.

The V gene is TRBV2, the J gene TRBJ2-1; maybe TRBD2 (5 bases). Germline V gene sequence: CDR1 SNHLY, CDR2 FYNNEI. The CDR3 is 14 amino acids. V was shortened by 4 bases and J by 0 bases, with 7 bases between the two germline ends. CDR3 protein: CASSGRVSYNEQFF. The CDR3 coding sequence is TGTGCCAGCAGTGGGCGGGTCTCCTACAATGAGCAGTTCTTC.

V usage is TRBV19 and J usage is TRBJ2-3, with D uncertain. Germline V lookup: CDR1 LNHDA, CDR2 SQIVND (reference sequence). The CDR3 consists of 12 residues. The CDR3 nucleotides read TGTGCGAGCCGGAGTAGCACAGATACGCAGTATTTT. This codes for CASRSSTDTQYF.

This clone was found a few times. The chain uses TRBV20-1 and TRBJ2-7, with D unclear. The CDR3 runs 11 residues. CDR1 and CDR2 (germline): DFQATT, SNEGSKA (reference sequence). Trimming shortened V by 5 bases and J by 11 bases, and 16 bases separated the two germline ends. The CDR3 DNA sequence: TGCAGTGCTCGCGAGGATCTAAAAGAGTACTTC. Its translation is CSAREDLKEYF.

The chain has TRBV5-1 and TRBJ2-3; 8 bases align to TRBD2. The V segment lost 5 bases and the J segment 3 bases; nucleotides outside the gene matches: 8. The CDR3 spans 15 residues. CDR1 is SGHRS, CDR2 YFSETQ, per germline. In nucleotides, the CDR3 is TGCGCCAGCAGACGCCCGGGGGGGCCGACAGATACGCAGTATTTT. Amino acids: CASRRPGGPTDTQYF. Variable domain in full (rest from reference TRBV5-1 and TRBJ2-3): KAGVTQTPRYLIKTRGQQVTLSCSPISGHRSVSWYQQTPGQGLQFLFEYFSETQRNKGNFPGRFSGRQFSNSRSEMNVSTLELGDSALYLCASRRPGGPTDTQYFGPGTRLTVL.

The chain employs TRBV5-1 and TRBJ2-7, with D tentatively TRBD2 (5 bases). Trimming took off 0 bases at V and 2 bases at J, with 12 bases between the two ends. Germline V lookup: CDR1 SGHRS, CDR2 YFSETQ. The CDR3 length is 15 residues. CDR3 in DNA: TGCGCCAGCAGCTTGGCCGGGGTGCAAACCTACGAGCAGTACTTC. Amino acids: CASSLAGVQTYEQYF. Full variable domain (missing parts from reference TRBV5-1 and TRBJ2-7): KAGVTQTPRYLIKTRGQQVTLSCSPISGHRSVSWYQQTPGQGLQFLFEYFSETQRNKGNFPGRFSGRQFSNSRSEMNVSTLELGDSALYLCASSLAGVQTYEQYFGPGTRLTVT.

The rearrangement uses TRBV5-4 and TRBJ1-6; TRBD1 matches at 10 bases. The CDR3 totals 15 residues. The trim removed 4 bases at V and 9 bases at J, leaving 7 bases unmatched. Germline values: CDR1 SGHNT, CDR2 YYREEE (reference sequence). The CDR3 protein is CASSGGTGAGSPLHF. In nucleotides, the CDR3 is TGTGCCAGCAGCGGGGGGACAGGGGCGGGTTCACCCCTCCACTTT.

J is TRBJ1-5 and V is TRBV28; 7 nucleotides line up with TRBD1. This CDR3 comprises 13 residues. Germline values: CDR1 MDHEN, CDR2 SYDVKM. Losses at the gene ends were 6 bases for V and 6 bases for J; bases not matched to a gene: 5. The CDR3 nucleotides read TGTGCCAGCAGGACAGGGTTCGGTCAGCCCCAGCATTTT. This gives the protein CASRTGFGQPQHF.

This chain connects TRBV6-5 to TRBJ1-4, with 9 bases matching TRBD1. The ends lost 6 bases at V and 8 bases at J; junction bases unmatched: 7. The germline gives CDR1 MNHEY, CDR2 SVGAGI. The CDR3 length is 14 residues. As DNA, the CDR3 is TGTGCCAGCAGCACGACAGGGGGAGGCGAAAAACTGTTTTTT. Amino acid sequence: CASSTTGGGEKLFF.

CDR3 in amino acids: CASSQGDRRSYEQYF. The DNA of the CDR3 is TGTGCCAGCAGCCAAGGGGACAGGAGGTCCTACGAGCAGTACTTC. V and J are TRBV14 and TRBJ2-7; 8 positions match TRBD1. V lost 1 base and J lost 1; bases outside the gene matches: 3. The CDR3 is made up of 15 amino acids. Germline values: CDR1 SGHDN, CDR2 FVKESK.

This chain connects TRBV27 to TRBJ2-2; D is uncertain. Trimming removed 2 bases at V and 6 bases at J, with 7 bases between. This CDR3 has 13 residues. In germline, CDR1 is MNHEY, CDR2 SMNVEV (reference sequence). CDR3 sequence: CASSLLSAGELFF. The CDR3 region has the DNA TGTGCCAGCAGTTTACTTTCAGCCGGGGAGCTGTTTTTT.

The chain has TRBV5-1 and TRBJ1-1; perhaps TRBD1 as D (5 bases). V lost 0 bases and J 4 bases, leaving 13 bases between the germline ends. There are 15 residues in the CDR3. Germline CDR1 reads SGHRS; CDR2 reads YFSETQ. The CDR3 DNA follows: TGCGCCAGCAGCTTGGCGGGGCCGGGGACCACTGAAGCTTTCTTT. This sequence encodes CASSLAGPGTTEAFF.

On this clone itself: The junction and the germline gene differ at one end; a read error may be behind it. The chain uses TRBV2 and TRBJ1-2; a possible D gene is TRBD1 (6 bases). The CDR3 totals 15 residues. Germline V gene sequence: CDR1 SNHLY, CDR2 FYNNEI. CDR3 DNA sequence: TGTGCTAGCAGTGAACGTCAGGGACACTATTATGGCTACACCTTC. This translates into CASSERQGHYYGYTF.